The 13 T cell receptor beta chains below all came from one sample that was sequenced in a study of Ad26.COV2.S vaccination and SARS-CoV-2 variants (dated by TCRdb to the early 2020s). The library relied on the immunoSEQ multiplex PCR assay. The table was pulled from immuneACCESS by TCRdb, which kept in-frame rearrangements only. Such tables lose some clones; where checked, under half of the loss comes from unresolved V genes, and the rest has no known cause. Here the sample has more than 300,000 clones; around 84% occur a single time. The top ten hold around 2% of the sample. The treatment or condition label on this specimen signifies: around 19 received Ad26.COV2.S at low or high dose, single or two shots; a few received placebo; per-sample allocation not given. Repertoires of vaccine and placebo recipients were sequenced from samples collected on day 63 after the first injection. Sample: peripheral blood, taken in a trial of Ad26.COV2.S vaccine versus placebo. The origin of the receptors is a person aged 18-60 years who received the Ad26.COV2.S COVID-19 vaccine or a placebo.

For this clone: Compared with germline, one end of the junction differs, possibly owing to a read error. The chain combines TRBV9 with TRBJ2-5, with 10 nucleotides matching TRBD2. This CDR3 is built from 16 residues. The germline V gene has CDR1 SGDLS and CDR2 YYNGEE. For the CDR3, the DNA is TGTGCCAGCAGTGTAGCGGGGGGCGCGGGTGGAGAGACCCAGTACTTC. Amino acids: CASSVAGGAGGETQYF.

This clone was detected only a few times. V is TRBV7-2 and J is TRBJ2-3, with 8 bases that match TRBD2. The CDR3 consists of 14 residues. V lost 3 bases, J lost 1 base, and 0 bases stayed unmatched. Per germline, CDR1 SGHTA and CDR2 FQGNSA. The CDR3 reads CASSFSGGTDTQYF. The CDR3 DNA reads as TGTGCCAGCAGCTTTAGCGGGGGCACAGATACGCAGTATTTT.

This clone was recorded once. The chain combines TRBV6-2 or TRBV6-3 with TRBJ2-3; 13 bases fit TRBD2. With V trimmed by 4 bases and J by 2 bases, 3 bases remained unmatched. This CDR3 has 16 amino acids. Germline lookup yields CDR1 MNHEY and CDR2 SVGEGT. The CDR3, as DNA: TGTGCCAGCAGTTCCGGACTAGCGGGGGCCACAGATACGCAGTATTTT. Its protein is CASSSGLAGATDTQYF.

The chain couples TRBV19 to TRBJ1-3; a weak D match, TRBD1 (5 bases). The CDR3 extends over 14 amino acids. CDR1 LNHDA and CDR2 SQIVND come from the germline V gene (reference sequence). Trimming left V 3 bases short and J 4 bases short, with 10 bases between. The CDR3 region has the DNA TGTGCCAGTAGTATCACGGGGACCGGAAACACCATATATTTT. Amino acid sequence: CASSITGTGNTIYF.

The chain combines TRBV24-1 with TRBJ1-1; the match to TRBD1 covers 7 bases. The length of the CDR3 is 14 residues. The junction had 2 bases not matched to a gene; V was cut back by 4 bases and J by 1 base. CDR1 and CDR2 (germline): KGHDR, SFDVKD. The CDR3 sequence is CATSDGQENTEAFF. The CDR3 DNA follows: TGTGCCACCAGTGACGGACAGGAGAACACTGAAGCTTTCTTT.

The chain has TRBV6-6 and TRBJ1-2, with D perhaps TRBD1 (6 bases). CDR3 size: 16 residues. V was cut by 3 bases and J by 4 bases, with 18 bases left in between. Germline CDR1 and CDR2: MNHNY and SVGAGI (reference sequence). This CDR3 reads CASSYNQGLSVYGYTF. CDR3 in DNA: TGTGCCAGCAGTTATAACCAGGGGCTATCAGTCTATGGCTACACCTTC.

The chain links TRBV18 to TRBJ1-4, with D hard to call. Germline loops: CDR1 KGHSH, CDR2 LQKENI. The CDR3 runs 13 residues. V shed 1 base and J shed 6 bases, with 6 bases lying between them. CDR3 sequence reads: CASSPRRDEKLFF. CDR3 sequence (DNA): TGTGCCAGCTCACCACGCCGGGATGAAAAACTGTTTTTT.

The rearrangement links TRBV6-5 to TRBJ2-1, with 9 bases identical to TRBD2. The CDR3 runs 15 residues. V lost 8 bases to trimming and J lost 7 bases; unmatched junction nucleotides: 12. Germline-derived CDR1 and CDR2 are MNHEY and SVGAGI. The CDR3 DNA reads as TGTGCCAGCCGGGGGACAAGCGGGGGGTTGAATGAGCAGTTCTTC. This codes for CASRGTSGGLNEQFF.

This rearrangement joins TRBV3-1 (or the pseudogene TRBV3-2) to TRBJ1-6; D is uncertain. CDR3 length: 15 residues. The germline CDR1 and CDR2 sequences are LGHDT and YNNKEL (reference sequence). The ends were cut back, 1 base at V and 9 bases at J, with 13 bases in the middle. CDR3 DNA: TGTGCCAGCAGCCAAGTAGGGCAGGTCGGTTCACCCCTCCACTTT. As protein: CASSQVGQVGSPLHF.

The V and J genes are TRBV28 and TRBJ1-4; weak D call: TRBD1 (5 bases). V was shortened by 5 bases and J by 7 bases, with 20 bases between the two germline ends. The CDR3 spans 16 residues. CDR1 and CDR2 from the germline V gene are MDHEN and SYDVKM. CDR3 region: CASSTNRGARGEKLFF. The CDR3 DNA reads TGTGCCAGCAGTACCAATCGAGGGGCGAGAGGTGAAAAACTGTTTTTT.

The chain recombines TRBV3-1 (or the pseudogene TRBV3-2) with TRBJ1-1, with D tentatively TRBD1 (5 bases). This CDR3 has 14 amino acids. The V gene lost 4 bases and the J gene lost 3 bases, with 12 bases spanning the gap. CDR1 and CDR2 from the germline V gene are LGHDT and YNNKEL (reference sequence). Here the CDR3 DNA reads TGTGCCAGCAGCCCTGTAAGGGGTCACACTGAAGCTTTCTTT. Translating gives CASSPVRGHTEAFF.

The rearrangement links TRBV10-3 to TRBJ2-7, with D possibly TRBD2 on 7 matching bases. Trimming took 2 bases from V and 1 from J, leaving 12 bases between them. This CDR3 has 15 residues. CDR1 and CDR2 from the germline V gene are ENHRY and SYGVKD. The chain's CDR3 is CAISEGRGRSYEQYF. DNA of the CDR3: TGTGCCATCAGTGAGGGGCGGGGGCGATCCTACGAGCAGTACTTC.

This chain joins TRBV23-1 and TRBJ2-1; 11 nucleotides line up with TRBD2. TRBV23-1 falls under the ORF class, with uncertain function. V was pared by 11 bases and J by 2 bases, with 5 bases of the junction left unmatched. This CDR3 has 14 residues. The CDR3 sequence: CASQLAGAYNEQFF. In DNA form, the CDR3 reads TGCGCCTCCCAACTAGCGGGGGCCTACAATGAGCAGTTCTTC.